A selection of T cell receptor beta chains follows, all from one sample in a study of OX40 agonist ivuxolimab in advanced cancers. Only in-frame clones appear in the TCRdb table, and some are missing; sequencing was by immunoSEQ multiplex PCR. The sample includes about 76,000 clones, around 87% of them seen just once. The specimen was CD4+ or CD8+ T cells sorted from blood, collected in a trial of the OX40 agonist ivuxolimab. The receptors here all came from an adult with an advanced solid tumor such as melanoma, head and neck, liver or kidney cancer. CDR3s include the opening cysteine and the closing phenylalanine or tryptophan. The D gene is left open where the match is weak. The size of a clone is reported for some rows only, either as once, few or many, or as a class for expanded clones.

clone size	D gene	V gene	J gene	CDR3 DNA	CDR3 protein
NA	NA	TRBV10-3	TRBJ1-6	TGTGCCAGCGGGGGGGGGAAGGGGTATTCACCCCTCCACTTT	CASGGGKGYSPLHF
NA	NA	TRBV6-6	TRBJ2-2	TGTGCCGCTCGATCGGGTGGGTCAAACGCCGGGGAGCTGTTTTTT	CAARSGGSNAGELFF
NA	NA	TRBV19	TRBJ2-3	TGTGCCAGTAAAGGTCGGGGAGTAAACACAGATACGCAGTATTTT	CASKGRGVNTDTQYF
NA	NA	TRBV7-8	TRBJ1-1	TGTGCCAGCAGCTTGCCCTCAGGTTGGACTGAAGCTTTCTTT	CASSLPSGWTEAFF
NA	TRBD1	TRBV29-1	TRBJ1-2	TGCAGCGTTGAAGACCCGGACAGGGTTGTCTATGGCTACACCTTC	CSVEDPDRVVYGYTF
NA	TRBD1	TRBV15	TRBJ2-5	TGTGCCACCAGCAGGACAGGGCAAGAGACCCAGTACTTC	CATSRTGQETQYF
few	NA	TRBV28	TRBJ1-6	TGTGCCAGCAGTGAGACCGTTAAAAATTCACCCCTCCACTTT	CASSETVKNSPLHF
NA	TRBD2	TRBV7-6	TRBJ2-5	TGTGCCAGCAGCCGACTAGCGGGGCAAGAGACCCAGTACTTC	CASSRLAGQETQYF
NA	TRBD1	TRBV29-1	TRBJ2-1	TGCAGCGTTGAAGAAGGGGGCGCGAGCTCCTACAATGAGCAGTTCTTC	CSVEEGGASSYNEQFF
NA	NA	TRBV5-8	TRBJ1-3	TGTGCCAGCAGCTTTTACGTGCTCTCTGGAAACACCATATATTTT	CASSFYVLSGNTIYF
NA	TRBD2	TRBV4-2	TRBJ2-5	TGTGCCAGCAGCCAAGCTAGCGGGGGAATCCAAGAGACCCAGTACTTC	CASSQASGGIQETQYF
NA	NA	TRBV13	TRBJ1-6	TGTGCCAGCAGCAACGGGACGGCTAATTCACCCCTCCACTTT	CASSNGTANSPLHF
NA	TRBD2	TRBV19	TRBJ2-7	TGTGCCAGTAGTATAGAGCTAGCGGGGATCTACGAGCAGTACTTC	CASSIELAGIYEQYF
NA	NA	TRBV7-3	TRBJ2-6	TGTGCCAGCAGCTTAAATTCTGGGGCCAACGTCCTGACTTTC	CASSLNSGANVLTF